The 15 T cell receptor beta chains presented below share a single source sample, sequenced in a study of blood T cell repertoires in COVID-19. Some clones are missing from TCRdb's copy, which holds only in-frame ones; the method was immunoSEQ multiplex PCR. The table includes over 350,000 clones, more than 75% detected once. What was sequenced was PBMCs or T cells enriched from blood (not recorded which). The receptors come from a woman aged 25 to 39 with acute COVID-19.

The chain is built from TRBV2 and TRBJ2-4, with D hard to call. CDR1 is SNHLY, CDR2 FYNNEI, per germline. The CDR3 covers 12 residues. V lost 6 bases and J 0 bases, leaving 3 bases between the germline ends. CDR3 in DNA: TGTGCCAGCAGACTAGCCAAAAACATTCAGTACTTC. This translates into CASRLAKNIQYF.

The genes are TRBV19 and TRBJ1-2; D remains unclear. V gave up 0 bases and J gave up 1 base, with 12 bases separating them. The CDR3 totals 16 residues. Germline V gene data show CDR1 as LNHDA and CDR2 as SQIVND (reference sequence). The CDR3 reads CASSIDPGVGNYGYTF. CDR3 in DNA: TGTGCCAGTAGTATAGATCCCGGGGTTGGTAACTATGGCTACACCTTC. Complete variable domain (other parts from reference TRBV19 and TRBJ1-2): DGGITQSPKYLFRKEGQNVTLSCEQNLNHDAMYWYRQDPGQGLRLIYYSQIVNDFQKGDIAEGYSVSREKKESFPLTVTSAQKNPTAFYLCASSIDPGVGNYGYTFGSGTRLTVV.

This clone has a single count. The chain links TRBV5-1 to TRBJ1-3; D unresolved. Trimming pared 0 bases from V and 0 bases from J, leaving 7 bases between. The CDR3 is 15 residues long. Per the germline V gene, CDR1 is SGHRS and CDR2 is YFSETQ. The CDR3 here is CASSLAPGSGNTIYF. The CDR3, as DNA: TGCGCCAGCAGCTTGGCCCCGGGCTCTGGAAACACCATATATTTT.

The chain uses TRBV7-9 and TRBJ1-1; D possibly corresponds to TRBD1 (6 bases). Germline V CDR1 and CDR2: SEHNR, FQNEAQ (reference sequence). V was pared by 5 bases and J by 5 bases, with 12 bases between. The CDR3 is made up of 13 amino acids. The CDR3 DNA follows: TGTGCCAGCAGCAAGAACAGGGAGACTGAAGCTTTCTTT. It specifies CASSKNRETEAFF.

The chain is built from TRBV2 and TRBJ2-7; TRBD2 matches 14 bases. The CDR3 sequence is 16 residues long. Trimming cost V 7 bases and J 2 bases; bases outside gene matches: 7. Per the germline V gene, CDR1 is SNHLY and CDR2 is FYNNEI. CDR3 sequence: CASTGTSGGSAYEQYF. DNA for the CDR3: TGTGCCAGCACCGGGACTAGCGGGGGATCGGCCTACGAGCAGTACTTC.

The V gene is TRBV7-9, the J gene TRBJ1-3; maybe TRBD1 (6 bases). Trimming cost V 5 bases and J 1 base, with 12 bases left between them. Germline V gene data show CDR1 as SEHNR and CDR2 as FQNEAQ (reference sequence). CDR3 size: 15 residues. In DNA form, the CDR3 reads TGTGCCAGCAGCCACGGGGGGCGGTCTGGAAACACCATATATTTT. Amino acids: CASSHGGRSGNTIYF.

The rearrangement uses TRBV6-2 or TRBV6-3 and TRBJ1-5; a possible D gene is TRBD1 (5 bases). Germline CDR1 MNHEY, CDR2 SVGEGT. V lost 5 bases and J lost 0, with 11 bases in between. There are 15 residues in the CDR3. CDR3 nucleotide sequence: TGTGCCAGCAGTCAGCGGGGGTATAGCAATCAGCCCCAGCATTTT. Amino acids: CASSQRGYSNQPQHF.

Here the CDR3 reads CASSNDRGRIPSGNTIYF. In DNA form, the CDR3 reads TGTGCCAGCAGCAATGACAGGGGGCGAATCCCCTCTGGAAACACCATATATTTT. This chain links TRBV21-1 with TRBJ1-3; the D call of TRBD1 is as the table states it, not checked on the DNA. TRBV21-1 is reported as a pseudogene. The CDR3 loop spans 18 amino acids.

This chain connects TRBV9 to TRBJ1-4; no firm D call. Germline loops: CDR1 SGDLS, CDR2 YYNGEE. Trimming pared 0 bases from V and 8 bases from J, leaving 8 bases between. The CDR3 has 13 residues. This chain's CDR3 is CASSVDGREKLFF. The CDR3 DNA reads as TGTGCCAGCAGCGTAGATGGGAGAGAAAAACTGTTTTTT.

The chain couples TRBV4-1 to TRBJ1-3; no clear D. There are 17 residues in the CDR3. CDR1 and CDR2 from the germline V gene are MGHRA and YSYEKL. Trimming cost V 4 bases and J 0 bases, with 16 bases left between them. The DNA of the CDR3 is TGCGCCAGCAGCCTCCCGCGAGATCAAACCTCTGGAAACACCATATATTTT. Encoded protein: CASSLPRDQTSGNTIYF.

The chain carries TRBV12-3 or TRBV12-4 and TRBJ2-7, with 9 bases identical to TRBD1. Trimming removed 5 bases from V and 4 bases from J; junction bases left unmatched: 3. The CDR3 is 13 amino acids. The CDR3 here is CASSTGGVYEQYF. In DNA form, the CDR3 reads TGTGCCAGCAGTACAGGGGGCGTGTACGAGCAGTACTTC.

V and J are TRBV4-1 and TRBJ2-5; D is ambiguous. The germline CDR1 and CDR2 sequences are MGHRA and YSYEKL. The V and J ends lost 1 base and 1 base respectively, with 4 bases between them. This CDR3 contains 13 residues. CDR3 coding DNA: TGCGCCAGCAGCCAAGTAGTCCAAGAGACCCAGTACTTC. Residues: CASSQVVQETQYF.

The J gene is TRBJ1-4, the V gene TRBV10-3; a weak D match, TRBD1 (5 bases). The V and J ends lost 6 bases and 1 base respectively, with 9 bases between them. The CDR3 sequence is 14 residues long. Per the germline V gene, CDR1 is ENHRY and CDR2 is SYGVKD. CDR3 coding DNA: TGTGCCATCAGGGGGAGGGGAACTAATGAAAAACTGTTTTTT. Residues: CAIRGRGTNEKLFF.

The V gene is TRBV6-6, the J gene TRBJ1-5; no clear D. Trimming shortened V by 0 bases and J by 10 bases, and 7 bases separated the two germline ends. CDR1 and CDR2 (germline): MNHNY, SVGAGI (reference sequence). CDR3 length: 12 residues. CDR3 sequence reads: CASSYSEGPQHF. CDR3 DNA: TGTGCCAGCAGTTACTCGGAGGGACCCCAGCATTTT.

This clone was detected once. The chain has TRBV7-3 and TRBJ1-1; 7 positions match TRBD1. Looked up from germline, CDR1 is SGHTA and CDR2 is FQGTGA. V lost 2 bases and J lost 1; bases outside the gene matches: 4. The CDR3 extends over 15 amino acids. Written as DNA, the CDR3 is TGTGCCAGCAGCTTACTTGGACAGGCGAACACTGAAGCTTTCTTT. Amino acids: CASSLLGQANTEAFF.